What follows are 13 T cell receptor beta chains derived from one specimen sequenced in a study of T-cell reconstitution after alpha-beta-depleted transplantation in children. Preparing the TCRbeta library involved the use of unique molecular identifiers. TCRdb analysed the PCR reads with MiXCR anew, one entry per CDR3 protein. The sample contains nearly 400,000 distinct CDR3 sequences, around 21% of which appear only once. The sample was PBMCs from the stem cell graft donor, taken from the stem cell graft. These TCRs come from a human donor who donated a stem cell graft to a child with acute myeloid leukemia.

For this clonotype: A read error is possible here, since a much larger clone lies one base away. The chain links TRBV20-1 to TRBJ2-5; possibly TRBD1 or TRBD2 for D (5 bases each). With 6 bases removed from V and 5 bases from J, the gap between germline ends came to 13 bases. Germline V CDR1 and CDR2: DFQATT, SNEGSKA (reference sequence). CDR3 size: 12 residues. The CDR3 region has the DNA TGCAGTGCCCCGACGGGGCGGGAGACCCAGTACTTC. This sequence encodes CSAPTGRETQYF.

This clonotype was picked up a small number of times. The gene calls are TRBV28 and TRBJ2-4; perhaps TRBD1 as D (6 bases). Germline V gene lookup returns CDR1 MDHEN and CDR2 SYDVKM. This CDR3 has 13 amino acids. The germline V and J ends were trimmed by 11 bases and 8 bases, with 19 bases remaining between them. CDR3 sequence (DNA): TGTGCCGCAGGGGACCGATTGGGGGACATTCAGTACTTC. This sequence encodes CAAGDRLGDIQYF.

This clonotype was seen a handful of times. The V gene is TRBV12-3 or TRBV12-4, the J gene TRBJ1-4; TRBD1 matches at 8 bases. Trimming at V came to 4 bases and at J to 8 bases, leaving 3 bases not matched to a gene. The CDR3 extends over 13 amino acids. CDR3 protein: CASSWGTGEKLFF. The CDR3 coding sequence is TGTGCCAGCAGTTGGGGGACAGGCGAAAAACTGTTTTTT.

The chain links TRBV28 to TRBJ2-7, with D perhaps assigned TRBD1 or TRBD2 (5 bases each). CDR1 MDHEN and CDR2 SYDVKM come from the germline V gene. V was clipped by 8 bases and J by 9 bases, with 17 bases between them. The CDR3 has 12 residues. The CDR3 loop is CASGDRGTAQYF. CDR3 coding DNA: TGTGCCAGCGGGGACCGAGGGACGGCGCAGTACTTC. The whole variable domain, filled in from reference TRBV28 and TRBJ2-7, reads DVKVTQSSRYLVKRTGEKVFLECVQDMDHENMFWYRQDPGLGLRLIYFSYDVKMKEKGDIPEGYSVSREKKERFSLILESASTNQTSMYLCASGDRGTAQYFGPGTRLTVT.

This clonotype was counted many times. The V gene is TRBV20-1, the J gene TRBJ1-2; 11 bases fit TRBD1. The V and J ends lost 3 bases and 6 bases, in that order; junction bases with no gene match: 0. The CDR3 runs 12 residues. Germline assignment: CDR1 DFQATT and CDR2 SNEGSKA (reference sequence). CDR3 bases: TGCAGTGCTAGGGACAGGGGGCATGGCTACACCTTC. This encodes CSARDRGHGYTF.

The chain recombines TRBV21-1 with TRBJ2-2; the D call TRBD2 from the table was never checked on the DNA. TRBV21-1 is a pseudogene locus. CDR3 size: 18 residues. The CDR3 loop is CASSKASRADANTGELFF. In DNA, the CDR3 is TGTGCCAGCAGCAAGGCCTCGAGAGCGGACGCGAACACCGGGGAGCTGTTTTTT.

In this sample, this clonotype turned up a few times. V and J are TRBV6-5 and TRBJ1-4; 7 bases are shared with TRBD1. The CDR3 loop spans 15 amino acids. V was pared by 2 bases and J by 7 bases, with 7 bases of the junction left unmatched. The germline CDR1 and CDR2 sequences are MNHEY and SVGAGI. The CDR3 DNA sequence: TGTGCCAGCAGTTACGAGACAGGGTTCGGTGAAAAACTGTTTTTT. It is translated as CASSYETGFGEKLFF.

This clonotype was detected ten times or more. This chain connects TRBV10-1 to TRBJ2-7; 8 bases are a match to TRBD1. Germline loops: CDR1 WNHNN, CDR2 SYGVQD (reference sequence). With V trimmed by 6 bases and J by 3 bases, 4 bases remained unmatched. This CDR3 is built from 13 residues. The CDR3, as DNA: TGCGCCAGCAGGGCCACAGGGGGCTACGAGCAGTACTTC. The encoded protein is CASRATGGYEQYF.

This clonotype was seen only a few times. The CDR3, as DNA: TGTGCCAGCAGCCAAGACCTTTCGGCACGTGGATGGGAGACCCAGTACTTC. Amino acids: CASSQDLSARGWETQYF. The rearrangement uses TRBV3-1 and TRBJ2-5; D call uncertain. Germline V gene data show CDR1 as LGHDT and CDR2 as YNNKEL (reference sequence). This CDR3 is built from 17 residues. Trimming took off 0 bases at V and 5 bases at J, with 19 bases between the two ends.

The chain employs TRBV27 and TRBJ2-7; D not resolved. In germline, CDR1 is MNHEY, CDR2 SMNVEV (reference sequence). Trimming shortened V by 3 bases and J by 3 bases, and 12 bases separated the two germline ends. The CDR3 covers 14 residues. CDR3: CASSFGGRHYEQYF. As DNA, the CDR3 is TGTGCCAGCAGTTTTGGTGGCAGACACTACGAGCAGTACTTC.

The chain combines TRBV24-1 with TRBJ2-7, with 10 bases matching TRBD2. Germline V gene data show CDR1 as KGHDR and CDR2 as SFDVKD. V lost 0 bases and J lost 5; bases outside the gene matches: 3. The CDR3 totals 15 residues. CDR3 loop: CATSDLASGSDEQYF. CDR3 in DNA: TGTGCCACCAGTGATTTGGCTAGCGGGAGTGACGAGCAGTACTTC.

The rearrangement links TRBV9 to TRBJ1-2; D is uncertain. CDR3 length: 14 amino acids. V lost 0 bases and J lost 4, with 10 bases in between. Germline lookup yields CDR1 SGDLS and CDR2 YYNGEE. CDR3 DNA sequence: TGTGCCAGCAGCGTAGGTACGGGAACCTATGGCTACACCTTC. It translates to CASSVGTGTYGYTF.

The rearrangement joins TRBV4-3 to TRBJ2-1, with D hard to call. This CDR3 is built from 15 residues. In germline, CDR1 is LGHNA, CDR2 YSLEER. The V and J ends lost 4 bases and 6 bases respectively, with 16 bases between them. The CDR3 sequence is CASSLGDGLVNEQFF. CDR3 sequence (DNA): TGCGCCAGCAGCCTAGGAGACGGGTTGGTCAATGAGCAGTTCTTC.